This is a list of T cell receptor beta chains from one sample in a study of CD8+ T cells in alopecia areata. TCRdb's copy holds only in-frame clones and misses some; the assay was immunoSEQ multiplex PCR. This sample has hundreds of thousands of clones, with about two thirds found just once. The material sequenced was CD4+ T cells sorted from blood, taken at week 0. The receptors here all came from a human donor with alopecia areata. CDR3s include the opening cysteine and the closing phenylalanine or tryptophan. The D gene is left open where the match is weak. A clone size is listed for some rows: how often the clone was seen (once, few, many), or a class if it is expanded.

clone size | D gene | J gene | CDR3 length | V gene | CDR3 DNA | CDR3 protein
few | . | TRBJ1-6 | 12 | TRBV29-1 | TGCAGCGTCTCTGCAGGGGATTCACCCCTCCACTTT | CSVSAGDSPLHF
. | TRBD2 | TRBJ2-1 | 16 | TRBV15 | TGTGCCACCAGCAGAGATGAGGGCGCACTAGCGGGGGAGCAGTTCTTC | CATSRDEGALAGEQFF
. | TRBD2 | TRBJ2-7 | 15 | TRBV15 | TGTGCCACCAGCTCCCGGACTAGCGGGGGTTACGAGCAGTACTTC | CATSSRTSGGYEQYF
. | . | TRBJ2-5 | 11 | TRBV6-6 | TGTGCCAGCAGTTACGCGCGTAGCCAGCACTTC | CASSYARSQHF
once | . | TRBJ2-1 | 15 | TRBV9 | TGTGCCAGCAGCCCCACCGGGGGACCCTACAATGAGCAGTTCTTC | CASSPTGGPYNEQFF
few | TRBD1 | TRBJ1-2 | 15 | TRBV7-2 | TGTGCCAGCAGCTTAGCCCCGACAGGGGGATATGGCTACACCTTC | CASSLAPTGGYGYTF
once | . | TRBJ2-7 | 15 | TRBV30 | TGTGCCTGGAGTGGTAGCCTCCTCTTCGGCTACGAGCAGTACTTC | CAWSGSLLFGYEQYF
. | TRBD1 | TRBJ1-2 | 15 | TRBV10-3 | TGTGCCACGCGTACAACAGGGGAGTCTAACTATGGCTACACCTTC | CATRTTGESNYGYTF
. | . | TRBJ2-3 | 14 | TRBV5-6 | TGTGCCAGCAGCTTGGATAAGGTCACAGATACGCAGTATTTT | CASSLDKVTDTQYF
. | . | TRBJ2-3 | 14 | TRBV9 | TGTGCCAGCAGCGTAGGTGCAGTAGGGGATACGCAGTATTTT | CASSVGAVGDTQYF
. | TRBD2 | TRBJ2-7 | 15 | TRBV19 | TGTGCCAGTAGTCCCGGTCGAGCGGGGGCAGGCGAGCAGTACTTC | CASSPGRAGAGEQYF
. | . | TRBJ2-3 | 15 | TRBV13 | TGTGCCAGCAGCCACCGGGACGGGAGCACAGATACGCAGTATTTT | CASSHRDGSTDTQYF
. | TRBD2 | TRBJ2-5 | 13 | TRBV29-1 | TGCAGCGTTGGTGGCGGGGGACAAGAGACCCAGTACTTC | CSVGGGGQETQYF
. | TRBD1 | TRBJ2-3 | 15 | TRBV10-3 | TGTGCCATCAGTGACTCGGACAGGGGATCGGATACGCAGTATTTT | CAISDSDRGSDTQYF
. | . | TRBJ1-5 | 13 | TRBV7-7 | TGTGCTAGCAGCTTAGGGTACGGTCAGCCCCAGCATTTT | CASSLGYGQPQHF
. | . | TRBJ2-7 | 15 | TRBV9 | TGTGCCAGCAGCGTCTCCGGGGTTAGCTCCTACGAGCAGTACTTC | CASSVSGVSSYEQYF
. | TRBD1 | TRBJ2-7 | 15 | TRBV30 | TGTGCCTGGAGTCTCCGAGGACAGGGGGCCTACGAGCAGTACTTC | CAWSLRGQGAYEQYF
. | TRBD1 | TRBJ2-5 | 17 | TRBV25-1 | TGTGCCAGCAGTGATCCCCGGGACAGGGGAGGTCTGGAGACCCAGTACTTC | CASSDPRDRGGLETQYF
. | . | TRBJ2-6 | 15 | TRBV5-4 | TGTGCCAGCAGCTTGGGCCTACAGGGTCCCAACGTCCTGACTTTC | CASSLGLQGPNVLTF
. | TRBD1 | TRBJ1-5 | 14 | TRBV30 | TGTGCCTGGAGTGTAAGGACAGGAGATCAGCCCCAGCATTTT | CAWSVRTGDQPQHF
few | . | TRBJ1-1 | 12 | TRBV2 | TGTGCCAGCAGTGTACGGGGCGCGGAAGCTTTCTTT | CASSVRGAEAFF
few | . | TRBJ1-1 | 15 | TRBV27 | TGTGCCAGCAGTGAGACAGTAACTATGAACACTGAAGCTTTCTTT | CASSETVTMNTEAFF
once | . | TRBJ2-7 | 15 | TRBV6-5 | TGTGCCACTAAGATACGTGGGGGGCCTACCTACGAGCAGTACTTC | CATKIRGGPTYEQYF
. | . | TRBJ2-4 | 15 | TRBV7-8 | TGTGCCAGCAGCTCCCGGGACCAACACAAAAACATTCAGTACTTC | CASSSRDQHKNIQYF
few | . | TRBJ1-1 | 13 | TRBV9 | TGTGCCAGCAGCTCAGGGTTGGACACTGAAGCTTTCTTT | CASSSGLDTEAFF
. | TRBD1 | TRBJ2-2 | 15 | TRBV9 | TGTGCCAGCAGCTCCCGACAGGGTGACACCGGGGAGCTGTTTTTT | CASSSRQGDTGELFF
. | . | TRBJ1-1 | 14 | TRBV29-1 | TGCAGCGTAATCGAGGACAGCGCGAACACTGAAGCTTTCTTT | CSVIEDSANTEAFF
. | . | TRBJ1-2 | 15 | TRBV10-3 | TGTGCCATCAGTGAGGGACAGTCCTCTAACTATGGCTACACCTTC | CAISEGQSSNYGYTF
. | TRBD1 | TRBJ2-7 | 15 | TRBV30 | TGTGCCTGGAGCCCGATCGGTCCACAGGGGGCCGAGCAGTACTTC | CAWSPIGPQGAEQYF
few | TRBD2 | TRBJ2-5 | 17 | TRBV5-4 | TGTGCCAGCAGCTTGGCCGCTCTAAGCGGGGGTTTGGGGACCCAGTACTTC | CASSLAALSGGLGTQYF
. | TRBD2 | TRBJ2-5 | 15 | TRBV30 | TGTGCCTGGAGTAGGGGACTAGCGGTCCAAGAGACCCAGTACTTC | CAWSRGLAVQETQYF
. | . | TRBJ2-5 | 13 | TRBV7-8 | TGTGCCAGCAGCTTAGGGAGGCCGGAGACCCAGTACTTC | CASSLGRPETQYF
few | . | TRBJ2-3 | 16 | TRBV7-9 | TGTGCCAGCAGCCCCTTCTCCGGGGCTCCCACAGATACGCAGTATTTT | CASSPFSGAPTDTQYF
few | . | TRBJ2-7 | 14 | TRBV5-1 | TGCGCCAGCAGCTTGGGACTCTCTCTCGGTGAGCAGTACTTC | CASSLGLSLGEQYF
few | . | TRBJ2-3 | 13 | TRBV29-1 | TGCAGCGTCATGGCAGGGAACACAGATACGCAGTATTTT | CSVMAGNTDTQYF
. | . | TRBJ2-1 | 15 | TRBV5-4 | TGTGCCAGCAGCTTGGCAGGGAAGTATAACAATGAGCAGTTCTTC | CASSLAGKYNNEQFF
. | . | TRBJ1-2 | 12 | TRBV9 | TGTGCCAGCAGCGCCCGCGCTTATGGCTACACCTTC | CASSARAYGYTF
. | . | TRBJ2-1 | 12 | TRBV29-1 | TGCAGCGTCAGAGAGGGTTACAATGAGCAGTTCTTC | CSVREGYNEQFF